This paragraph covers one T cell receptor (beta chain) sequence. Antigen specificity is unknown. The sample comes from a study of cytomegalovirus exposure and HLA in healthy donors. Points from the study as a whole: Most observed TCR sequences were rare, whereas some public TCRs were detected in many donors.

TCRdb keeps only in-frame clones here, not all; method: immunoSEQ multiplex PCR. The sample lists 150,000 to 200,000 clones; about 86% were seen once. Germline-derived CDR1 and CDR2 are SNHLY and FYNNEI. V was pared by 3 bases and J by 2 bases, with 11 bases between. CDR3 length equals 15 residues. Specimen: PBMCs. The J gene is TRBJ1-5, the V gene TRBV2; D possibly corresponds to TRBD1 (6 bases). The receptor's source is a woman aged 30 to 39 in good health and CMV-seronegative. The CDR3 region is CASSESPGGNQPQHF. The CDR3 region has the DNA TGTGCCAGCAGTGAGAGTCCAGGGGGCAATCAGCCCCAGCATTTT.